These T cell receptor beta chains were read from a single sample in a study of T-cell memory formation after mild COVID-19. TCRdb analysed the 5' RACE reads with MiXCR anew, one entry per CDR3 protein. Of some 410,000 distinct CDR3 sequences listed, roughly a quarter are singletons. Sequencing was done on a sample of PBMCs or a T cell subset sorted from them (not recorded which). The receptors come from an adult woman who had mild COVID-19 (a few samples of this study predate the infection). Cell type and time point are not known. CDR3s include the opening cysteine and the closing phenylalanine or tryptophan. The order of the fields is D gene, clone size, J gene, V gene, CDR3 protein, CDR3 DNA. D genes are given only for firm matches. Only part of the rows carry a size: once, few, many, or a class if the clone is expanded.

.,few,TRBJ1-3,TRBV24-1,CATSGPGKGGNTIYF,TGTGCCACCAGTGGTCCAGGGAAGGGTGGAAACACCATATATTTT
.,few,TRBJ1-4,TRBV20-1,CSAGITNEKLFF,TGCAGTGCCGGGATCACTAATGAAAAACTGTTTTTT
.,.,TRBJ2-1,TRBV7-2,CASSLAANYNNEQFF,TGTGCCAGCAGCTTAGCGGCGAATTATAACAATGAGCAGTTCTTC
.,few,TRBJ2-3,TRBV11-2,CASSLEDADTQYF,TGTGCCAGCAGCTTAGAAGATGCAGATACGCAGTATTTT
TRBD1,once,TRBJ1-1,TRBV14,CASSLSQGGTEAFF,TGTGCCAGCAGCCTGTCACAGGGGGGTACTGAAGCTTTCTTT
TRBD1,.,TRBJ2-7,TRBV5-1,CASSLGDRDSYEQYF,TGCGCCAGCAGCTTGGGGGACCGGGACAGCTACGAGCAGTACTTC
.,.,TRBJ2-5,TRBV20-1,CRARDVQGLRETQYF,TGCAGAGCTAGAGATGTGCAGGGATTGAGAGAGACCCAGTACTTC
TRBD1,once,TRBJ1-1,TRBV5-4,CASSLSGGDEAFF,TGTGCCAGCAGCTTGTCAGGGGGCGACGAAGCTTTCTTT
.,few,TRBJ2-1,TRBV11-2,CASSLAAGTLYNEQFF,TGTGCCAGCAGCTTAGCAGCTGGAACCCTCTACAATGAGCAGTTCTTC
TRBD2,few,TRBJ2-3,TRBV24-1,CATSEAGLVTDTQYF,TGTGCCACCAGTGAAGCGGGGTTAGTCACAGATACGCAGTATTTT
TRBD2,many,TRBJ2-5,TRBV6-5,CASSYGGLAGGRETQYF,TGTGCCAGCAGTTACGGCGGACTAGCGGGAGGCCGAGAGACCCAGTACTTC
TRBD2,few,TRBJ2-1,TRBV5-1,CASSFLTSGNSNEQFF,TGCGCCAGCAGCTTTCTGACTAGCGGAAACTCCAATGAGCAGTTCTTC
.,few,TRBJ2-2,TRBV3-1,CASSQPLTGELFF,TGTGCCAGCAGCCAACCCCTCACCGGGGAGCTGTTTTTT
.,.,TRBJ1-2,TRBV5-1,CASSETPGAVNYGYTF,TGCGCCAGCAGCGAGACTCCAGGGGCCGTTAACTATGGCTACACCTTC
.,.,TRBJ2-1,TRBV5-1,CATRYGTGTYNEQFF,TGCGCCACCCGGTACGGGACTGGGACCTACAATGAGCAGTTCTTC
.,few,TRBJ1-4,TRBV12-3/TRBV12-4,CASSLPLSGYLATNEKLFF,TGTGCCAGCAGCCTTCCCTTATCCGGCTACCTTGCAACTAATGAAAAACTGTTTTTT
.,few,TRBJ2-2,TRBV6-5,CASSQNIPGTGELFF,TGTGCCAGCAGCCAGAATATTCCGGGCACCGGGGAGCTGTTTTTT
.,.,TRBJ1-1,TRBV6-1,CASSEEVRNTEAFF,TGTGCCAGCAGTGAAGAGGTCCGGAACACTGAAGCTTTCTTT
TRBD1,.,TRBJ1-2,TRBV4-2,CASSQELGGLNYGYTF,TGTGCCAGCAGCCAAGAACTAGGGGGCCTAAACTATGGCTACACCTTC
.,.,TRBJ2-5,TRBV7-9,CASSLSGGIQETQYF,TGTGCCAGCAGCTTATCGGGGGGCATCCAAGAGACCCAGTACTTC
TRBD1,few,TRBJ2-4,TRBV7-9,CASSLGDRGNKNIQYF,TGTGCCAGCAGCTTGGGGGACAGGGGCAACAAAAACATTCAGTACTTC
TRBD1,.,TRBJ1-2,TRBV20-1,CSAPRTGTEPSYGYTF,TGCAGTGCACCCAGGACAGGGACCGAACCTTCCTATGGCTACACCTTC
.,many,TRBJ2-2,TRBV10-2,CASSDYGWELFF,TGCGCCAGCAGTGATTATGGTTGGGAGCTGTTTTTT
.,many,TRBJ2-7,TRBV29-1,CSVPGASSYEQYF,TGCAGCGTCCCGGGGGCTAGCTCCTACGAGCAGTACTTC
.,few,TRBJ2-7,TRBV3-1,CASSQSAGWAYEQYF,TGTGCCAGCAGCCAATCTGCAGGGTGGGCCTACGAGCAGTACTTC
.,many,TRBJ2-4,TRBV3-1,CASSPSWAKNIQYF,TGTGCCAGCAGCCCTAGTTGGGCCAAAAACATTCAGTACTTC
.,few,TRBJ2-1,TRBV6-4,CASSDTWSKPHEQFF,TGTGCCAGCAGTGACACTTGGTCGAAGCCCCATGAGCAGTTCTTC
.,few,TRBJ1-2,TRBV4-3,CASSQALLQGVRNGYTF,TGCGCCAGCAGCCAGGCCCTTCTACAGGGAGTCCGCAATGGCTACACCTTC
.,.,TRBJ2-5,TRBV6-5,CASRPTGTLGETQYF,TGTGCCAGCAGACCAACCGGGACCCTGGGGGAGACCCAGTACTTC
TRBD2,.,TRBJ2-1,TRBV9,CASSVEAGRGNEQFF,TGTGCCAGCAGCGTAGAAGCGGGGAGGGGCAATGAGCAGTTCTTC
.,once,TRBJ2-7,TRBV7-2,CASSLALYQQYF,TGTGCCAGCAGCTTAGCCCTCTACCAGCAGTACTTC
TRBD1,few,TRBJ2-5,TRBV10-3,CAIRDPQGTRETQYF,TGTGCCATCAGAGACCCACAGGGGACAAGAGAGACCCAGTACTTC
TRBD1,.,TRBJ1-6,TRBV7-9,CASSPSQGAGHNSPLHF,TGTGCCAGCAGCCCGAGCCAGGGGGCCGGACACAATTCACCCCTCCACTTT
.,few,TRBJ2-7,TRBV12-3/TRBV12-4,CASSTLGGYEQYF,TGTGCCAGCAGTACCTTAGGTGGGTACGAGCAGTACTTC
TRBD2,.,TRBJ2-1,TRBV24-1,CATSLAGGPNEQFF,TGTGCCACCAGTCTAGCGGGGGGGCCCAATGAGCAGTTCTTC
.,few,TRBJ2-1,TRBV5-6,CASSWGWISRNEQFF,TGTGCCAGCAGCTGGGGATGGATTTCTCGCAATGAGCAGTTCTTC
.,few,TRBJ2-5,TRBV7-9,CASSLGTTETQYF,TGTGCCAGCAGCTTAGGGACGACCGAGACCCAGTACTTC
.,.,TRBJ2-1,TRBV12-3/TRBV12-4,CASSPDFGGAREQFF,TGTGCCAGCAGTCCCGATTTTGGGGGGGCGCGGGAGCAGTTCTTC
TRBD1,few,TRBJ1-2,TRBV20-1,CSAIPQGVQTNYGYTF,TGCAGTGCCATTCCCCAGGGGGTCCAAACTAACTATGGCTACACCTTC
TRBD1,few,TRBJ2-3,TRBV6-1,CASALGQSTDTQYF,TGTGCCAGCGCCTTGGGACAGAGCACAGATACGCAGTATTTT
TRBD1,.,TRBJ1-6,TRBV5-4,CASSARQGNSPLHF,TGTGCCAGCAGCGCCAGACAGGGTAATTCACCCCTCCACTTT
TRBD2,many,TRBJ2-1,TRBV7-9,CASSFLDGRAHNEQFF,TGTGCCAGCAGCTTCCTCGACGGGAGGGCCCACAATGAGCAGTTCTTC
.,.,TRBJ2-7,TRBV12-3/TRBV12-4,CASSLTGKQYF,TGTGCCAGCAGCCTGACTGGAAAGCAGTACTTC
TRBD1,.,TRBJ2-6,TRBV2,CATSKGQILSGANVLTF,TGTGCCACATCGAAGGGACAGATACTCTCTGGGGCCAACGTCCTGACTTTC
.,few,TRBJ2-1,TRBV20-1,CSARVLAGGLSSYNEQFF,TGCAGTGCTAGAGTCCTAGCCGGGGGGCTGAGCTCCTACAATGAGCAGTTCTTC
.,.,TRBJ1-1,TRBV2,CASSDPGSGGEAFF,TGTGCCAGCAGTGATCCGGGGTCCGGGGGTGAAGCTTTCTTT
.,few,TRBJ1-4,TRBV5-1,CASSLEDDGGNEKLFF,TGCGCCAGCAGCTTGGAAGATGACGGCGGTAATGAAAAACTGTTTTTT
TRBD1,.,TRBJ2-7,TRBV12-3/TRBV12-4,CASSLATGPDEQYF,TGTGCCAGCAGCCTTGCGACAGGGCCCGACGAGCAGTACTTC
TRBD1,.,TRBJ1-1,TRBV3-1,CASSHSGTGGDTEAFF,TGTGCCAGCAGCCACTCCGGGACAGGGGGAGACACTGAAGCTTTCTTT
.,few,TRBJ2-3,TRBV7-9,CASSSSSGTDTQYF,TGTGCCAGCAGCTCATCTAGCGGCACAGATACGCAGTATTTT
.,.,TRBJ1-2,TRBV6-4,CASSDGVYGYTF,TGTGCCAGCAGTGACGGGGTCTATGGCTACACCTTC
TRBD1,.,TRBJ2-2,TRBV11-2,CASSLQGPNTGELFF,TGTGCCAGCAGCCTACAGGGGCCGAACACCGGGGAGCTGTTTTTT
.,.,TRBJ1-2,TRBV3-1,CASSPQQRDGYTF,TGTGCCAGCAGCCCCCAACAGAGAGATGGCTACACCTTC
.,.,TRBJ2-1,TRBV15,CATSSLGYREQFF,TGTGCCACCAGCAGCCTAGGGTATCGTGAGCAGTTCTTC
TRBD2,few,TRBJ2-7,TRBV5-5,CASRRLAGVHYEQYF,TGTGCCAGCAGGCGACTAGCGGGGGTTCACTACGAGCAGTACTTC